This TCR beta chain was observed in a study of T cells in Graves' hyperthyroidism and ophthalmopathy. Study observations and caveats: Stable hyperthyroidism was separated from ophthalmopathy by a model based on 13 V-J features. Also found in blood were most expanded thyroid clonotypes above 0.001.

This clonotype was seen at least ten times. Its antigen remains unidentified. Researchers took RNA transcripts and amplified the TCR beta CDR3 regions from them. The study used the HTBI primer set for a first-round RT-PCR of the TCR CDR3. Via MiXCR, TCRdb re-called the multiplex PCR reads, giving one row per CDR3 protein. The data show some 570,000 distinct CDR3 sequences, over 12% seen once. Ophthalmopathy cases met thresholds of Clinical Activity Score at least 3, NOSPECS grade at least 4 and duration under 3 months. V was pared by 3 bases and J by 0 bases, with 9 bases between. Looked up from germline, CDR1 is DFQATT and CDR2 is SNEGSKA (reference sequence). CDR3 length equals 13 residues.

The rearrangement uses TRBV20-1 and TRBJ2-7; TRBD1 or TRBD2 may be the D gene (5 bases each). Sequenced sample: blood. The clonotype originates from a woman under 30 with Graves' ophthalmopathy. The CDR3 coding sequence is TGCAGTGCTAGCGGGACCCACTCCTACGAGCAGTACTTC. This translates into CSASGTHSYEQYF.